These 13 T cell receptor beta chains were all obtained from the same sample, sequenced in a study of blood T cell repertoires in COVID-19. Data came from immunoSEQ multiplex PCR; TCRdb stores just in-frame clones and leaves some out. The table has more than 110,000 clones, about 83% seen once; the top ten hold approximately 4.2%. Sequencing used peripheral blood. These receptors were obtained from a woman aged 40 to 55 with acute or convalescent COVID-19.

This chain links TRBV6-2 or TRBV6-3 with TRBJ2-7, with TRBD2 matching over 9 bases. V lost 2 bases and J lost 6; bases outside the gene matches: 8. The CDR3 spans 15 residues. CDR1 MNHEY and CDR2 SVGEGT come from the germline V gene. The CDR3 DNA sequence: TGTGCCAGCAGTTACGGTCGCGGGGGGGCCTCCGAGCAGTACTTC. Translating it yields CASSYGRGGASEQYF.

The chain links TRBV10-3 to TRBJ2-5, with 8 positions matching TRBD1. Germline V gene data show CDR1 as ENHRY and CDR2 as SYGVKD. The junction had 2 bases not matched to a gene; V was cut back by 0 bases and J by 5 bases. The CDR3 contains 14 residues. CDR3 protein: CAISESTGVETQYF. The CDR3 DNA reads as TGTGCCATCAGTGAGTCGACAGGGGTGGAGACCCAGTACTTC.

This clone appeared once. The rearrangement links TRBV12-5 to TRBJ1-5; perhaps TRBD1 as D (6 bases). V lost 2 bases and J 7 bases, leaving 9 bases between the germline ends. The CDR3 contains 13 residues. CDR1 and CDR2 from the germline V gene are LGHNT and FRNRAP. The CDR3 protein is CASGLWGQQPQHF. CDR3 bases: TGTGCTAGTGGTTTGTGGGGGCAGCAGCCCCAGCATTTT.

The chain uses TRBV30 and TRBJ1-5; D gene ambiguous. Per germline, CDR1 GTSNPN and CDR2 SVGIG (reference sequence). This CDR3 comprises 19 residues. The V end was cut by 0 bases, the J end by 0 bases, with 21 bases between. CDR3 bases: TGTGCCTGGAGTGTTAAAGGGAGTGTTTTCTCCCCTAGCAATCAGCCCCAGCATTTT. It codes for CAWSVKGSVFSPSNQPQHF. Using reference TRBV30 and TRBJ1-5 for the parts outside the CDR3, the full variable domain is SQTIHQWPATLVQPVGSPLSLECTVEGTSNPNLYWYRQAAGRGLQLLFYSVGIGQISSEVPQNLSASRPQDRQFILSSKKLLLSDSGFYLCAWSVKGSVFSPSNQPQHFGDGTRLSIL.

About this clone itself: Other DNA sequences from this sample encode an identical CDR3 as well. The CDR3 bases are TGTGCCAGCAGCTTTGGCGATACGCAGTATTTT. Amino acid sequence: CASSFGDTQYF. This chain uses TRBV11-2 with TRBJ2-3; D ambiguous. V lost 3 bases and J 6 bases, leaving 4 bases between the germline ends. From germline, CDR1 is SGHAT and CDR2 FQNNGV. The CDR3 extends over 11 amino acids.

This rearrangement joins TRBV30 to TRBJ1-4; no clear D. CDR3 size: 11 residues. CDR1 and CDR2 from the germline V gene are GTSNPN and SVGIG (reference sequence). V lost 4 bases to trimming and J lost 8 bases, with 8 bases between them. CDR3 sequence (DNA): TGTGCCTGGACCGATAGCGAAAAACTGTTTTTT. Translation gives CAWTDSEKLFF.

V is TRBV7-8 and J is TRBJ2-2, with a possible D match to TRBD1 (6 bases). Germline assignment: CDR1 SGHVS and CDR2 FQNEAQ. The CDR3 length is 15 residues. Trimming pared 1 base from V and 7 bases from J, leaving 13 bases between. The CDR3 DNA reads TGTGCCAGCAGCTTAGACCTACAGGGCATCGGGGAGCTGTTTTTT. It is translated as CASSLDLQGIGELFF.

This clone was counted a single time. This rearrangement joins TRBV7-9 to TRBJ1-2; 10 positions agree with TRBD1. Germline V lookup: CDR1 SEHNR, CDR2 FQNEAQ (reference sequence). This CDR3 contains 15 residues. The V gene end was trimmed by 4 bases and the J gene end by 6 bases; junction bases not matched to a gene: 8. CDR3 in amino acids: CASSSGDRGLHGYTF. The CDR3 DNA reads TGTGCCAGCAGCTCCGGGGACAGGGGTTTACATGGCTACACCTTC.

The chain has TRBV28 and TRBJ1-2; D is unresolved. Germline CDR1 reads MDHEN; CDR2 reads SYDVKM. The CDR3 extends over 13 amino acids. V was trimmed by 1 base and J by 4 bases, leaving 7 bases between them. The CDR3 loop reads CASSLYSGYGYTF. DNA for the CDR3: TGTGCCAGCAGTTTATACAGTGGCTATGGCTACACCTTC.

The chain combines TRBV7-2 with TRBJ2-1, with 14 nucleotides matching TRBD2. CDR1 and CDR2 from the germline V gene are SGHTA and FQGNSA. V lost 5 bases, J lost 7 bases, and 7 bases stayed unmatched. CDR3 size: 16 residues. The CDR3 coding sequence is TGTGCCAGCAGCCAGCGCGGGACTAGCGGGGGAAATGAGCAGTTCTTC. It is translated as CASSQRGTSGGNEQFF.

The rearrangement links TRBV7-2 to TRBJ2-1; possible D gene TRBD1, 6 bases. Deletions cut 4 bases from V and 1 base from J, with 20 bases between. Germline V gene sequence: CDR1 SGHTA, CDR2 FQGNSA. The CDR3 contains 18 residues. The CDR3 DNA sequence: TGTGCCAGCAGCTCACGACGATCTCAGGGGATATCCTACAATGAGCAGTTCTTC. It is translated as CASSSRRSQGISYNEQFF. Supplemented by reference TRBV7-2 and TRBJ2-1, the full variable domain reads GAGVSQSPSNKVTEKGKDVELRCDPISGHTALYWYRQSLGQGLEFLIYFQGNSAPDKSGLPSDRFSAERTGGSVSTLTIQRTQQEDSAVYLCASSSRRSQGISYNEQFFGPGTRLTVL.

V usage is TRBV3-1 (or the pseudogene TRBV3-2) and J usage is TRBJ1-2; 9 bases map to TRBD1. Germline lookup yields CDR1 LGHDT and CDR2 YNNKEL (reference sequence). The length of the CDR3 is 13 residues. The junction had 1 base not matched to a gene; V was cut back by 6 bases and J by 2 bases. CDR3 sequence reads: CASRDRGNYGYTF. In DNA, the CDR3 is TGTGCCAGCAGGGACAGGGGAAACTATGGCTACACCTTC.

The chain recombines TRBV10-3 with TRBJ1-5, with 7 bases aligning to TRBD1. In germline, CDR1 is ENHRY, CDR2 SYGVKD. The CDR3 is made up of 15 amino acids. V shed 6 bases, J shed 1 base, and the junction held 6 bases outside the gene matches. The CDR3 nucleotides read TGTGCCATCAGATCAGGGGGTCAAAGCAATCAGCCCCAGCATTTT. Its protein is CAIRSGGQSNQPQHF.